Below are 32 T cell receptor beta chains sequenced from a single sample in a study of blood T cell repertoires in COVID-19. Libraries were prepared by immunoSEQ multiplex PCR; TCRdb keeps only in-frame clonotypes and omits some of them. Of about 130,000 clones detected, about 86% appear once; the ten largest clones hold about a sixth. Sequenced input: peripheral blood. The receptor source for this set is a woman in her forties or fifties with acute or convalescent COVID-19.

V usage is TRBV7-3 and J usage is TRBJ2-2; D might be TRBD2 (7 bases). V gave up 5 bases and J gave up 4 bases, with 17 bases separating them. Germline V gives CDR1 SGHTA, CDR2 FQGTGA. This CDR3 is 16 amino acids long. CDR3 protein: CASSPRGASATGELFF. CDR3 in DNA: TGTGCCAGCAGCCCACGGGGGGCTAGTGCCACCGGGGAGCTGTTTTTT.

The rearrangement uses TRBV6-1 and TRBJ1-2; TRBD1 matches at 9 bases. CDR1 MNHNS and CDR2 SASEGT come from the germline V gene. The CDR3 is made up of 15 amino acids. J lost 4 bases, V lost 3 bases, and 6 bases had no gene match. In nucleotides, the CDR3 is TGTGCCAGCAGTGAGACAACAGGGGGCGCCTATGGCTACACCTTC. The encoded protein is CASSETTGGAYGYTF.

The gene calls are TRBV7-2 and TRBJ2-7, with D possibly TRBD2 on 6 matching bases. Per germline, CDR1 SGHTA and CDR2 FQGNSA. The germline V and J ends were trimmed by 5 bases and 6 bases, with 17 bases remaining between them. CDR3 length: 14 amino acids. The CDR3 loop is CASSLQPGLFEQYF. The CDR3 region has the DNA TGTGCCAGCAGCCTCCAACCGGGACTTTTCGAGCAGTACTTC.

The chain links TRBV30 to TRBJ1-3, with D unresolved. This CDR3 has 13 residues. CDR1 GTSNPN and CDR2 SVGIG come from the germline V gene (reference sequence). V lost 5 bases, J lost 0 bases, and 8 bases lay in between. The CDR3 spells CAWDTSSGNTIYF. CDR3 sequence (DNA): TGTGCCTGGGACACCAGCTCTGGAAACACCATATATTTT. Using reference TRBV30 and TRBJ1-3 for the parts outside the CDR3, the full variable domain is SQTIHQWPATLVQPVGSPLSLECTVEGTSNPNLYWYRQAAGRGLQLLFYSVGIGQISSEVPQNLSASRPQDRQFILSSKKLLLSDSGFYLCAWDTSSGNTIYFGEGSWLTVV.

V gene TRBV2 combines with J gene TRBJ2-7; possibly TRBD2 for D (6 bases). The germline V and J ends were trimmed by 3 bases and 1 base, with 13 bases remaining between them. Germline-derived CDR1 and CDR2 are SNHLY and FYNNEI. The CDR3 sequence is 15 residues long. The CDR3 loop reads CASSEVAATSYEQYF. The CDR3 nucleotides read TGTGCCAGCAGTGAGGTAGCGGCCACGTCCTACGAGCAGTACTTC.

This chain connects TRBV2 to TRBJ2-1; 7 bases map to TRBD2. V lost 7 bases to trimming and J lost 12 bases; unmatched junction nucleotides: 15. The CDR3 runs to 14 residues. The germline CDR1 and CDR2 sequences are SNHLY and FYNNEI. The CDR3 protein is CASTGGTKGSGQFF. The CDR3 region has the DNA TGTGCCAGCACGGGGGGTACGAAAGGTTCTGGGCAGTTCTTC.

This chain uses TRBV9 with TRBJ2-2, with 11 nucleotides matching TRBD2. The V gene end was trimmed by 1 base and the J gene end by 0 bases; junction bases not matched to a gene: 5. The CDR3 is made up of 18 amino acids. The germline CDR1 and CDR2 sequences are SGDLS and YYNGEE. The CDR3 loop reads CASSVYMGLAANTGELFF. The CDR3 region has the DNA TGTGCCAGCAGCGTATACATGGGACTAGCGGCGAACACCGGGGAGCTGTTTTTT.

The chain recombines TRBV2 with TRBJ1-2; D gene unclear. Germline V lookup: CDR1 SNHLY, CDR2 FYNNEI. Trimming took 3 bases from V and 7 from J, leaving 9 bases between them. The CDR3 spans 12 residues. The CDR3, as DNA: TGTGCCAGCAGTGAGGGCGGAGGTGGCTACACCTTC. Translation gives CASSEGGGGYTF.

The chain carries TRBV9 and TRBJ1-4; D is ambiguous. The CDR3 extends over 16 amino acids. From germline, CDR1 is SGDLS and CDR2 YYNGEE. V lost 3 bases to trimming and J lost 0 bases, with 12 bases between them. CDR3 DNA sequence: TGTGCCAGCAGCGCCTCTACAGAGACAACTAATGAAAAACTGTTTTTT. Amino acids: CASSASTETTNEKLFF.

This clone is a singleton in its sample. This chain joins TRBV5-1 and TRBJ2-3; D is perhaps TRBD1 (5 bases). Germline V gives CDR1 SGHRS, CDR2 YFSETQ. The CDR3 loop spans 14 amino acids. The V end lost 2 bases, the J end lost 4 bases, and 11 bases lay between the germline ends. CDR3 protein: CASSFEGVSDTQYF. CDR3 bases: TGCGCCAGCAGCTTCGAAGGGGTCTCAGATACGCAGTATTTT.

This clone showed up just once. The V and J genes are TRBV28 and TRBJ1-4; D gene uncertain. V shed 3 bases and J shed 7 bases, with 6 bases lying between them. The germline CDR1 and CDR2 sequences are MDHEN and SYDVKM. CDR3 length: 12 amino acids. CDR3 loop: CASSLGGEKLFF. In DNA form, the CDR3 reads TGTGCCAGCAGTTTGGGAGGTGAAAAACTGTTTTTT.

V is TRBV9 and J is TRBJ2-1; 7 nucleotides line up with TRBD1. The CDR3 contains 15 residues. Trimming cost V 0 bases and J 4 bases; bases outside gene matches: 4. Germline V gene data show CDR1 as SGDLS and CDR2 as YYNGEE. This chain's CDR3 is CASSVGQGEYNEQFF. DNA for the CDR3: TGTGCCAGCAGCGTAGGACAGGGAGAATACAATGAGCAGTTCTTC.

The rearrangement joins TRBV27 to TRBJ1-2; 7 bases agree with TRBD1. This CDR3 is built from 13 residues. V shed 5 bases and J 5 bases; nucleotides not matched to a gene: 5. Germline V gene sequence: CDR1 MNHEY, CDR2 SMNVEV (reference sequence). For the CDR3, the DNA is TGTGCCAGCAGTCCTCAGGGGGTGTATGGCTACACCTTC. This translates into CASSPQGVYGYTF.

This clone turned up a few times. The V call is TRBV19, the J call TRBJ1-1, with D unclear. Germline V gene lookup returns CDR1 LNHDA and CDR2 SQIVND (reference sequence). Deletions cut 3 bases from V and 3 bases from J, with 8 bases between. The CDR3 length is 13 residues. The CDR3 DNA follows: TGTGCCAGTAGTATGAGGGTAGACACTGAAGCTTTCTTT. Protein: CASSMRVDTEAFF. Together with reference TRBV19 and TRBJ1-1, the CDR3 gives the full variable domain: DGGITQSPKYLFRKEGQNVTLSCEQNLNHDAMYWYRQDPGQGLRLIYYSQIVNDFQKGDIAEGYSVSREKKESFPLTVTSAQKNPTAFYLCASSMRVDTEAFFGQGTRLTVV.

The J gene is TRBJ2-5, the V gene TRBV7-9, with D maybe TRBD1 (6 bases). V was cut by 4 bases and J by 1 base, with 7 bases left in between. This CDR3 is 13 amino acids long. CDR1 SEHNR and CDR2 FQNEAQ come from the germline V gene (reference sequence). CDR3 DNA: TGTGCCAGCAGCTCGACAGGCCAAGAGACCCAGTACTTC. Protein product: CASSSTGQETQYF.

The CDR3 nucleotides are TGTGCCAGCAGCCAAGATTCGGGGGGCCGCGAGACCCAGTACTTC. The encoded protein is CASSQDSGGRETQYF. The V and J genes are TRBV14 and TRBJ2-5; weak D call: TRBD2 (7 bases). V was clipped by 0 bases and J by 5 bases, with 13 bases between them. The CDR3 is made up of 15 amino acids. Germline V gene lookup returns CDR1 SGHDN and CDR2 FVKESK.

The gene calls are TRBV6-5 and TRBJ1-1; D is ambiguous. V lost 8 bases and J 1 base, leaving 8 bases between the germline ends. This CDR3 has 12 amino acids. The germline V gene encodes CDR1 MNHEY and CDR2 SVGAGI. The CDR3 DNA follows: TGTGCCAGCCTGGGCCAGAACACTGAAGCTTTCTTT. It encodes CASLGQNTEAFF.

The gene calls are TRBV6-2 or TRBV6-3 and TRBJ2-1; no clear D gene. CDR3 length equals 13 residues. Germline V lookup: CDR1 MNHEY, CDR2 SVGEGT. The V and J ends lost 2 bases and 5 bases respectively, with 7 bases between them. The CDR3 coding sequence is TGTGCCAGCAGTTACGAGGCAGACAATGAGCAGTTCTTC. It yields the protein CASSYEADNEQFF.

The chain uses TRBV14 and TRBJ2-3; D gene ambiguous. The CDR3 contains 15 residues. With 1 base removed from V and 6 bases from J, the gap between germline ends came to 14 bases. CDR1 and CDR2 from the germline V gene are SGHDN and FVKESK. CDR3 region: CASSQGVLRRDTQYF. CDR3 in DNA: TGTGCCAGCAGCCAAGGAGTACTACGGCGGGATACGCAGTATTTT.

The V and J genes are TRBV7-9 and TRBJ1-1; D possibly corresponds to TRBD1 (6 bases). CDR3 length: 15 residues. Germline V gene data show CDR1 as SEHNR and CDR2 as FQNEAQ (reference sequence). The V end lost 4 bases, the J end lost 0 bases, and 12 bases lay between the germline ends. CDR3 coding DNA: TGTGCCAGCAGCTCACACAGGGCCATGAACACTGAAGCTTTCTTT. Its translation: CASSSHRAMNTEAFF.

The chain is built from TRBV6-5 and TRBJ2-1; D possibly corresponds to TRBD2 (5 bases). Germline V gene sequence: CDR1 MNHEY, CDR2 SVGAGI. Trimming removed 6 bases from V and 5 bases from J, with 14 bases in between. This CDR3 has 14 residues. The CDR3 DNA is TGTGCCAGCAGGGACTTTCTCTCAAACAATGAGCAGTTCTTC. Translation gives CASRDFLSNNEQFF.

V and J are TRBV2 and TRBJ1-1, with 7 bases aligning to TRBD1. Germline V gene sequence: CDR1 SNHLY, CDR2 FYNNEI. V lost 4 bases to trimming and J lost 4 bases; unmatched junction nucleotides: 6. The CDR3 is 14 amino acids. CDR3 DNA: TGTGCCAGCAGTGGTGACAGGGCAGGCACTGAAGCTTTCTTT. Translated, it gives CASSGDRAGTEAFF.

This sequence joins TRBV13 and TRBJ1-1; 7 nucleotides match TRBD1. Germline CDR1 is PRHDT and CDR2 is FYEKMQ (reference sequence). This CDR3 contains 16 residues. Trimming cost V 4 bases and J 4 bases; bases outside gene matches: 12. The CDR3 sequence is CASSSRGQGGSTEAFF. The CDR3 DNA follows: TGTGCCAGCAGCTCAAGGGGGCAGGGCGGAAGCACTGAAGCTTTCTTT.

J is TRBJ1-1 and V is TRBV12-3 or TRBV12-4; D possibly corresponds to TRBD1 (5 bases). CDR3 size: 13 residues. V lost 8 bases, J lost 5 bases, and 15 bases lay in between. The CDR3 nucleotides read TGTGCCAGCTCTAAGGGGTCGAAAACTGAAGCTTTCTTT. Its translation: CASSKGSKTEAFF.

The CDR3 region is CASSSRTGSLTNEKLFF. Here the CDR3 DNA reads TGTGCCAGCAGTTCTCGTACAGGGAGCTTGACTAATGAAAAACTGTTTTTT. The chain has TRBV28 and TRBJ1-4; D may be TRBD1 (6 bases). The V and J ends lost 4 bases and 2 bases respectively, with 17 bases between them. The CDR3 length is 17 residues. Germline values: CDR1 MDHEN, CDR2 SYDVKM.

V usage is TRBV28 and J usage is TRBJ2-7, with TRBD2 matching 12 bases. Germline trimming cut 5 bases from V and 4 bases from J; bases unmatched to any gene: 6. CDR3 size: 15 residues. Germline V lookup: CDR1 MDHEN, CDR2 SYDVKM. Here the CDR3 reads CASSATSGGRYEQYF. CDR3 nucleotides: TGTGCCAGCAGTGCCACTAGCGGGGGGCGGTACGAGCAGTACTTC.

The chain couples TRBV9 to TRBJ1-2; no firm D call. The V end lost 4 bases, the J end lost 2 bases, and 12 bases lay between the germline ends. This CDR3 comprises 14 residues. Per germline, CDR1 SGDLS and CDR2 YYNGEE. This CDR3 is CASSPGSENYGYTF. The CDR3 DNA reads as TGTGCCAGCAGCCCGGGATCCGAGAACTATGGCTACACCTTC.

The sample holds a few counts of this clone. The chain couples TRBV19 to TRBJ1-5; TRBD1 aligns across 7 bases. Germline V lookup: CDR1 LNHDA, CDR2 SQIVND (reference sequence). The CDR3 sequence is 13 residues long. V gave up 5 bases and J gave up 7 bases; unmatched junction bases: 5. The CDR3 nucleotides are TGTGCCAGTAGTGACAGGGCTTTGCAGCCCCAGCATTTT. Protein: CASSDRALQPQHF.

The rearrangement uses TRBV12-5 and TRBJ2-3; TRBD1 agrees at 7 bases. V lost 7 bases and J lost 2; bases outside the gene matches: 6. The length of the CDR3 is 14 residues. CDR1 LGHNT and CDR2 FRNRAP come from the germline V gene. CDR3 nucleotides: TGTGCTAGTGTTTCCGGGACAGCCACAGATACGCAGTATTTT. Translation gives CASVSGTATDTQYF.

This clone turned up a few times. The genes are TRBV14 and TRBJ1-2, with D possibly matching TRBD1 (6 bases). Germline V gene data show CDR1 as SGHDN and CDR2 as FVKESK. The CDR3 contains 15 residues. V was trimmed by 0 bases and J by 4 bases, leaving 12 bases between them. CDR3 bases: TGTGCCAGCAGCCAAGATTCACAGGGTCGCTATGGCTACACCTTC. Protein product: CASSQDSQGRYGYTF.

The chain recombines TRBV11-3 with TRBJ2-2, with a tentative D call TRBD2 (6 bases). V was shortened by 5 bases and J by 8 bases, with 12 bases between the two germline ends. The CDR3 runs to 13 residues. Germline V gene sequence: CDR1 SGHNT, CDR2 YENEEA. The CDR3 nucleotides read TGTGCCAGCAGCCCCTCTCGGGGGGGGGAGCTGTTTTTT. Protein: CASSPSRGGELFF.

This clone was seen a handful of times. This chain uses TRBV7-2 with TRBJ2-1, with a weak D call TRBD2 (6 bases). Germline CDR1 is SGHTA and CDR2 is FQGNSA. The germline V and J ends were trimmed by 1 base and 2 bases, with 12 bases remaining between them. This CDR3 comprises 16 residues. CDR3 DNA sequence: TGTGCCAGCAGCTTAGATGCGGGGAGGCCCTACAATGAGCAGTTCTTC. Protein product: CASSLDAGRPYNEQFF.